The 7 T cell receptor beta chains presented below share a single source sample, sequenced in a study of cytomegalovirus exposure and HLA in healthy donors (TCRdb year 2017). Libraries came from the immunoSEQ multiplex PCR assay. For the multiplex PCR, a mixture combining 60 forward primers for TCR Vbeta segments and 13 reverse primers for TCR Jbeta segments was used. TCRdb took over this immuneACCESS table, retaining in-frame rearrangements with V and J assigned. Such tables are incomplete; in checked studies, under half of the missing clones stem from an unresolved V gene, and the remainder is unexplained. The sample records about 160,000 clones, approximately 77% of which are singletons. The ten largest clones capture 3% to 4.5% of the sample. The sequenced material came from PBMCs. These receptors all come from a man aged 25-45 years in good health and CMV-seropositive.

The chain links TRBV29-1 to TRBJ2-7, with TRBD2 matching 7 bases. From germline, CDR1 is SQVTM and CDR2 ANQGSEA. The CDR3 spans 13 residues. V was clipped by 5 bases and J by 2 bases; unmatched bases: 6. The CDR3 region has the DNA TGCAGCGTTCGGGGGGAGTTAGCCTACGAGCAGTACTTC. Residues: CSVRGELAYEQYF.

The CDR3 loop reads CASSQRRDSSTDTQYF. CDR3 sequence (DNA): TGCGCCAGCAGCCAGCGCCGGGACTCTAGCACAGATACGCAGTATTTT. The chain has TRBV4-3 and TRBJ2-3, with a possible D match to TRBD2 (6 bases). The CDR3 has 16 residues. Per germline, CDR1 LGHNA and CDR2 YSLEER. V gave up 3 bases and J gave up 0 bases, with 13 bases separating them.

The rearrangement links TRBV19 to TRBJ1-4; 7 bases are a match to TRBD1. Germline values: CDR1 LNHDA, CDR2 SQIVND (reference sequence). V lost 3 bases, J lost 6 bases, and 7 bases stayed unmatched. The CDR3 spans 15 residues. CDR3 nucleotide sequence: TGTGCCAGTAGTATCCCGGACAGGTCATATGAAAAACTGTTTTTT. Protein product: CASSIPDRSYEKLFF.

This clone was recorded once. The chain uses TRBV5-5 and TRBJ2-3, with D perhaps TRBD2 (5 bases). Looked up from germline, CDR1 is SGHKS and CDR2 is YYEKEE (reference sequence). The CDR3 runs 17 residues. Trimming cost V 1 base and J 0 bases, with 15 bases left between them. The CDR3 coding sequence is TGTGCCAGCAGCTTGAAGGCGGGTCGTTTTAGCACAGATACGCAGTATTTT. Its protein is CASSLKAGRFSTDTQYF.

This clone showed up just once. The V gene is TRBV12-2, the J gene TRBJ1-2; the table gives TRBD1 as D, unverified against the DNA. TRBV12-2 represents a pseudogene. The CDR3 length is 16 residues. The CDR3 DNA is TGTGCAAGTCGCTTAGCATCAATGGACAGCAACTATGGCTACACCTTC. Translating gives CASRLASMDSNYGYTF.

This chain connects TRBV4-1 to TRBJ2-3; 7 nucleotides line up with TRBD1. The CDR3 is made up of 15 amino acids. Trimming at V came to 1 base and at J to 2 bases, leaving 3 bases not matched to a gene. Per the germline V gene, CDR1 is MGHRA and CDR2 is YSYEKL. The CDR3: CASSQVTGDTDTQYF. The CDR3 DNA reads TGCGCCAGCAGCCAAGTCACAGGGGACACAGATACGCAGTATTTT.

The chain employs TRBV21-1 and TRBJ2-7; TRBD2 reflects the table's D call only, with no check against the DNA. TRBV21-1 is labeled a pseudogene. This CDR3 is 15 amino acids long. CDR3 nucleotide sequence: TGTGCCAGCAGCAATAGTGGGAGGAGCTCCTACGAGCAGTACTTC. It specifies CASSNSGRSSYEQYF.